Listed here are 26 T cell receptor beta chains from one sample, sequenced in a study of beta chain features in type 1 diabetes. The isolated RNA, all of it, was reverse transcribed, so expressed TCRB transcripts were what got sequenced. TCRdb keeps only in-frame clones here, not all; method: immunoSEQ multiplex PCR. Here the sample spans hundreds of thousands of clones, over 13% being singletons. These receptors are not linked to any known antigen. Notes on the study in general: In every one of the four CD4+ subsets, TCRB CDR3s were moderately but significantly shorter in Type 1 diabetes patients.

Sequenced sample: naive CD4+ T cells from blood. These receptors all come from a man aged 18 to 30 with type 1 diabetes.

This clone was observed a few times. The chain recombines TRBV25-1 with TRBJ2-7, with D possibly matching TRBD2 (6 bases). The CDR3 contains 16 residues. Per the germline V gene, CDR1 is MGHDK and CDR2 is SYGVNS. Trimming took off 3 bases at V and 4 bases at J, with 19 bases between the two ends. CDR3: CASSELRGMSSYEQYF. As DNA, the CDR3 is TGTGCCAGCAGTGAGCTCCGGGGGATGAGTTCTTACGAGCAGTACTTC.

This clone was found a few times. The rearrangement uses TRBV2 and TRBJ2-1; TRBD2 matches 12 bases. This CDR3 has 17 residues. The germline V gene encodes CDR1 SNHLY and CDR2 FYNNEI. J was trimmed by 2 bases and V by 4 bases; bases with no gene match: 6. This chain's CDR3 is CASSALLAGGPYNEQFF. The CDR3 coding sequence is TGTGCCAGCAGTGCCTTACTAGCGGGAGGACCCTACAATGAGCAGTTCTTC.

This clone turned up a few times. The chain combines TRBV6-5 with TRBJ1-1; a possible D gene is TRBD1 (5 bases). Per germline, CDR1 MNHEY and CDR2 SVGAGI. Trimming shortened V by 4 bases and J by 4 bases, and 19 bases separated the two germline ends. The CDR3 has 16 amino acids. The CDR3: CASSLRNFGGGTEAFF. Written as DNA, the CDR3 is TGTGCCAGCAGTTTAAGGAACTTCGGGGGTGGCACTGAAGCTTTCTTT.

DNA of the CDR3: TGTGCCAGCAGCTTTAGGGCGTCTATAATTACAGATACGCAGTATTTT. This translates into CASSFRASIITDTQYF. The rearrangement joins TRBV7-9 to TRBJ2-3, with D hard to call. The CDR3 totals 16 residues. Germline V gene lookup returns CDR1 SEHNR and CDR2 FQNEAQ (reference sequence). Trimming stripped 3 bases from V and 3 bases from J, with 16 bases between. Complete variable domain (other parts from reference TRBV7-9 and TRBJ2-3): DTGVSQNPRHKITKRGQNVTFRCDPISEHNRLYWYRQTLGQGPEFLTYFQNEAQLEKSRLLSDRFSAERPKGSFSTLEIQRTEQGDSAMYLCASSFRASIITDTQYFGPGTRLTVL.

The chain recombines TRBV29-1 with TRBJ2-5; TRBD2 matches 13 bases. The germline gives CDR1 SQVTM, CDR2 ANQGSEA. The CDR3 runs 16 residues. V trimming: 5 bases; J trimming: 5 bases; junction bases outside the gene matches: 11. CDR3 amino acids: CSVLPAGLAGVETQYF. CDR3 bases: TGCAGCGTTCTCCCTGCTGGACTAGCGGGAGTCGAGACCCAGTACTTC.

This clone was observed a few times. This CDR3 is CASSRAGISYEQYF. Here the CDR3 DNA reads TGTGCCAGCAGTCGAGCGGGGATCTCCTACGAGCAGTACTTC. V is TRBV27 and J is TRBJ2-7, with 7 bases that match TRBD2. V was clipped by 5 bases and J by 0 bases; unmatched bases: 4. The CDR3 has 14 amino acids. Germline values: CDR1 MNHEY, CDR2 SMNVEV (reference sequence).

This clone was detected only a few times. In nucleotides, the CDR3 is TGTGCCAGCAGCGGAGGGGGAGGATCTGGGGATTCACCCCTCCACTTT. Protein: CASSGGGGSGDSPLHF. The chain is built from TRBV11-2 and TRBJ1-6; perhaps TRBD1 as D (6 bases). Per the germline V gene, CDR1 is SGHAT and CDR2 is FQNNGV. The ends were cut back, 5 bases at V and 8 bases at J, with 19 bases in the middle. The CDR3 is made up of 16 amino acids.

V usage is TRBV7-6 and J usage is TRBJ2-5; the D is unclear. The V and J ends lost 3 bases and 2 bases respectively, with 4 bases between them. This CDR3 is 12 amino acids long. The germline CDR1 and CDR2 sequences are SGHVS and FNYEAQ. CDR3 DNA: TGTGCCAGCAGCTTTGCACAAGAGACCCAGTACTTC. This encodes CASSFAQETQYF.

The table lists this clone with a few counts. The gene calls are TRBV5-1 and TRBJ2-5, with 8 bases aligning to TRBD2. J was trimmed by 5 bases and V by 3 bases; bases with no gene match: 9. This CDR3 region has 15 residues. CDR1 is SGHRS, CDR2 YFSETQ, per germline. Written as DNA, the CDR3 is TGCGCCAGCAGCTCTAGCAGGAGCGGGAGCGAGACCCAGTACTTC. It encodes CASSSSRSGSETQYF.

This clone was observed a handful of times. Other DNA sequences in this specimen translate into the identical CDR3. The chain carries TRBV5-1 and TRBJ2-2, with no clear D. Per the germline V gene, CDR1 is SGHRS and CDR2 is YFSETQ. There are 14 residues in the CDR3. The V and J ends lost 0 bases and 2 bases respectively, with 5 bases between them. The CDR3 DNA reads as TGCGCCAGCAGCTTGGACGGTAACACCGGGGAGCTGTTTTTT. Translating it yields CASSLDGNTGELFF.

J is TRBJ2-1 and V is TRBV10-3, with D tentatively TRBD1 (6 bases). The CDR3 runs to 13 residues. Germline lookup yields CDR1 ENHRY and CDR2 SYGVKD. Trimming pared 4 bases from V and 3 bases from J, leaving 7 bases between. The chain's CDR3 is CAISADSYNEQFF. Here the CDR3 DNA reads TGTGCCATCAGTGCGGACAGCTACAATGAGCAGTTCTTC.

The rearrangement joins TRBV18 to TRBJ2-1; D is uncertain. The CDR3 is 15 residues long. V was pared by 3 bases and J by 7 bases, with 16 bases between. Germline loops: CDR1 KGHSH, CDR2 LQKENI. In DNA, the CDR3 is TGTGCCAGCTCACCCCTCGGCGACTTGAAGAATGAGCAGTTCTTC. It encodes CASSPLGDLKNEQFF.

A few counts support this clone. The chain links TRBV7-3 to TRBJ2-5; D remains unclear. V dropped 2 bases and J dropped 3 bases, with 7 bases sitting between them. This CDR3 has 13 amino acids. CDR1 and CDR2 (germline): SGHTA, FQGTGA. DNA for the CDR3: TGTGCCAGCAGCTTATCGTCGGAAGAGACCCAGTACTTC. This codes for CASSLSSEETQYF.

The chain carries TRBV9 and TRBJ1-2, with 8 bases that match TRBD1. Per the germline V gene, CDR1 is SGDLS and CDR2 is YYNGEE. This CDR3 contains 14 residues. V lost 3 bases, J lost 5 bases, and 6 bases stayed unmatched. The CDR3 here is CASSARQGLYGYTF. DNA of the CDR3: TGTGCCAGCAGCGCGCGACAGGGGTTGTATGGCTACACCTTC.

This chain links TRBV30 with TRBJ1-1; D perhaps matches TRBD1 (6 bases). The CDR3 runs 13 residues. Trimming stripped 1 base from V and 7 bases from J, with 13 bases between. Looked up from germline, CDR1 is GTSNPN and CDR2 is SVGIG (reference sequence). The CDR3 DNA reads TGTGCCTGGAGTGAGGGGGGCTGGGATGAAGCTTTCTTT. Amino acids: CAWSEGGWDEAFF.

The chain couples TRBV2 to TRBJ2-1; TRBD1 aligns across 8 bases. Germline V gene sequence: CDR1 SNHLY, CDR2 FYNNEI. The CDR3 has 14 amino acids. J lost 6 bases, V lost 7 bases, and 8 bases had no gene match. CDR3 in amino acids: CASNTFTGGNEQFF. The CDR3 nucleotides are TGTGCCAGCAATACTTTTACAGGGGGCAATGAGCAGTTCTTC.

The V call is TRBV7-6, the J call TRBJ2-7, with unresolved D. The CDR3 has 13 residues. The germline V gene encodes CDR1 SGHVS and CDR2 FNYEAQ. Trimming pared 5 bases from V and 2 bases from J, leaving 10 bases between. CDR3 sequence (DNA): TGTGCCAGCAGCCCCACAGAAACCTACGAGCAGTACTTC. This encodes CASSPTETYEQYF.

This clone was counted a few times. CDR3 loop: CASSVIRNVGTEAFF. DNA of the CDR3: TGTGCCAGCAGCGTAATACGGAACGTGGGCACTGAAGCTTTCTTT. This sequence joins TRBV9 and TRBJ1-1; D uncertain. CDR1 is SGDLS, CDR2 YYNGEE, per germline. This CDR3 is 15 amino acids long. Trimming shortened V by 1 base and J by 4 bases, and 14 bases separated the two germline ends.

In its sample, this clone was seen a few times. The chain uses TRBV6-5 and TRBJ1-2, with D possibly TRBD1 on 6 matching bases. The germline gives CDR1 MNHEY, CDR2 SVGAGI. The CDR3 covers 14 residues. Trimming took 4 bases from V and 4 from J, leaving 13 bases between them. CDR3 nucleotides: TGTGCCAGCAGTTCGATACAGGGTAGCTATGGCTACACCTTC. Translated: CASSSIQGSYGYTF.

This clone has more than one count but fewer than ten. This sequence joins TRBV5-1 and TRBJ2-1; D is undetermined. The CDR3 sequence is 15 residues long. V was cut by 4 bases and J by 9 bases, with 20 bases left in between. Per germline, CDR1 SGHRS and CDR2 YFSETQ. CDR3 residues: CASSLSGPRLGEQFF. CDR3 bases: TGCGCCAGCAGCCTATCCGGACCCCGGCTGGGTGAGCAGTTCTTC.

This clone was counted between two and nine times. The chain uses TRBV5-4 and TRBJ1-1, with 10 bases lining up with TRBD1. The ends lost 4 bases at V and 5 bases at J; junction bases unmatched: 5. This CDR3 is 14 amino acids long. Germline V lookup: CDR1 SGHNT, CDR2 YYREEE (reference sequence). Written as DNA, the CDR3 is TGTGCCAGCAGCCTAGGGACAGGGGAGACTGAAGCTTTCTTT. Amino acid sequence: CASSLGTGETEAFF.

The gene calls are TRBV5-4 and TRBJ1-3, with 8 nucleotides matching TRBD1. Germline V gene data show CDR1 as SGHNT and CDR2 as YYREEE (reference sequence). This CDR3 is built from 12 residues. The ends lost 7 bases at V and 9 bases at J; junction bases unmatched: 6. The CDR3 DNA sequence: TGTGCCAGCCGACAGGGGTTAGGCACCATATATTTT. Encoded protein: CASRQGLGTIYF.

The rearrangement joins TRBV15 to TRBJ1-2; no firm D call. The germline V gene has CDR1 LNHNV and CDR2 YYDKDF (reference sequence). V was cut by 5 bases and J by 2 bases, with 12 bases left in between. The CDR3 consists of 14 residues. For the CDR3, the DNA is TGTGCCACCAGCGGAAGAGACGGGAACTATGGCTACACCTTC. As protein: CATSGRDGNYGYTF. Drawing the rest from reference TRBV15 and TRBJ1-2, the complete variable domain is DAMVIQNPRYQVTQFGKPVTLSCSQTLNHNVMYWYQQKSSQAPKLLFHYYDKDFNNEADTPDNFQSRRPNTSFCFLDIRSPGLGDTAMYLCATSGRDGNYGYTFGSGTRLTVV.

J is TRBJ2-7 and V is TRBV7-2; D remains unclear. CDR1 and CDR2 (germline): SGHTA, FQGNSA. The V gene lost 1 base and the J gene lost 2 bases, with 12 bases spanning the gap. CDR3 size: 15 residues. CDR3: CASSLGAPGAYEQYF. CDR3 nucleotides: TGTGCCAGCAGCTTAGGAGCTCCGGGTGCCTACGAGCAGTACTTC.

The CDR3 nucleotides read TGCGCCAGCAGCCGTCGCGGCGTAGATGGTAATGAAAAACTGTTTTTT. Translated, it gives CASSRRGVDGNEKLFF. V and J are TRBV4-1 and TRBJ1-4, with unresolved D. Trimming removed 4 bases from V and 4 bases from J, with 16 bases in between. The CDR3 is 16 amino acids. Germline V gene lookup returns CDR1 MGHRA and CDR2 YSYEKL.

This clone has more than one count but fewer than ten. The chain couples TRBV4-1 to TRBJ1-4, with unresolved D. CDR3 length: 14 amino acids. V lost 1 base to trimming and J lost 5 bases, with 8 bases between them. Per germline, CDR1 MGHRA and CDR2 YSYEKL. The CDR3: CASSQAGQNEKLFF. The CDR3, as DNA: TGCGCCAGCAGCCAAGCTGGTCAAAATGAAAAACTGTTTTTT.